This T cell receptor (beta chain) was documented in a study of T cells in Graves' hyperthyroidism and ophthalmopathy. General study results and limits: Blood held most thyroid clonotypes expanded above 0.001 frequency.

This clonotype was counted many times. What it binds is not known. Germline assignment: CDR1 MGHRA and CDR2 YSYEKL. The CDR3 sequence is 13 residues long. V trimming: 1 base; J trimming: 9 bases; junction bases outside the gene matches: 2. TCR beta CDR3 region amplification was performed from RNA transcripts. First-round RT-PCR of the TCR CDR3 relied on the HTBI primer set. Each CDR3 protein gets one entry after TCRdb re-called the multiplex PCR reads with MiXCR. The sample holds around 500,000 distinct CDR3 sequences, approximately 15% seen once. PBMCs were derived from around 10 ml fresh peripheral blood.

The specimen was blood. The chain couples TRBV4-1 to TRBJ2-1; 8 nucleotides line up with TRBD1. The sequence derives from a woman younger than 30 with Graves' hyperthyroidism. In DNA, the CDR3 is TGCGCCAGCAGCCAAGGGACAGGGAGTGAGCAGTTCTTC. Its translation is CASSQGTGSEQFF.